This T cell receptor beta chain derives from a study of beta chain features in type 1 diabetes. Points from the study as a whole: Sequencing used cDNA, and cells with high TCR expression could therefore be over-represented. In all four CD4+ subsets, TCRB CDR3 length was significantly, moderately reduced in type 1 diabetes.

Germline assignment: CDR1 GTSNPN and CDR2 SVGIG (reference sequence). The CDR3 consists of 14 residues. The V end lost 2 bases, the J end lost 4 bases, and 14 bases lay between the germline ends. Reverse transcribing all isolated RNA meant expressed TCRB transcripts were sequenced. Here immunoSEQ multiplex PCR was the method, and the copy in TCRdb shows in-frame clones only, minus some. The sample lists 400,000 or so clones; over 9% were seen once. Regarding this clone: What it binds is unknown.

The chain is built from TRBV30 and TRBJ1-2; D gene ambiguous. Specimen: central memory CD4+ T cells from blood. The TCR originated in a man aged 25-45 years with type 1 diabetes. CDR3 coding DNA: TGTGCCTGGAGTATGCAGCCAAGGACCTATGGCTACACCTTC. The encoded protein is CAWSMQPRTYGYTF.